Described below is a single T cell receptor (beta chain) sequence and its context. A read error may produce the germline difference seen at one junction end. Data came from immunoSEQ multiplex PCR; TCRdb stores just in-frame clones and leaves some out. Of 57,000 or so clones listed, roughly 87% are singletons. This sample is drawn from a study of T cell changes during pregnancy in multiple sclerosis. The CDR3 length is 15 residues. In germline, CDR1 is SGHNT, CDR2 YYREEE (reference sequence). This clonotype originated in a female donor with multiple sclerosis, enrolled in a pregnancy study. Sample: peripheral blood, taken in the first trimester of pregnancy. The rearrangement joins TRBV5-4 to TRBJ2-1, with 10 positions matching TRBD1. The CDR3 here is CASRLDRGMVNEQFF. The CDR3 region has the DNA TGTGCCAGCAGGTTGGACAGGGGGATGGTGAATGAGCAGTTCTTC. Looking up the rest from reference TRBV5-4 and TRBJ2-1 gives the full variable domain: ETGVTQSPTHLIKTRGQQVTLRCSSQSGHNTVSWYQQALGQGPQFIFQYYREEENGRGNFPPRFSGLQFPNYSSELNVNALELDDSALYLCASRLDRGMVNEQFFGPGTRLTVL.